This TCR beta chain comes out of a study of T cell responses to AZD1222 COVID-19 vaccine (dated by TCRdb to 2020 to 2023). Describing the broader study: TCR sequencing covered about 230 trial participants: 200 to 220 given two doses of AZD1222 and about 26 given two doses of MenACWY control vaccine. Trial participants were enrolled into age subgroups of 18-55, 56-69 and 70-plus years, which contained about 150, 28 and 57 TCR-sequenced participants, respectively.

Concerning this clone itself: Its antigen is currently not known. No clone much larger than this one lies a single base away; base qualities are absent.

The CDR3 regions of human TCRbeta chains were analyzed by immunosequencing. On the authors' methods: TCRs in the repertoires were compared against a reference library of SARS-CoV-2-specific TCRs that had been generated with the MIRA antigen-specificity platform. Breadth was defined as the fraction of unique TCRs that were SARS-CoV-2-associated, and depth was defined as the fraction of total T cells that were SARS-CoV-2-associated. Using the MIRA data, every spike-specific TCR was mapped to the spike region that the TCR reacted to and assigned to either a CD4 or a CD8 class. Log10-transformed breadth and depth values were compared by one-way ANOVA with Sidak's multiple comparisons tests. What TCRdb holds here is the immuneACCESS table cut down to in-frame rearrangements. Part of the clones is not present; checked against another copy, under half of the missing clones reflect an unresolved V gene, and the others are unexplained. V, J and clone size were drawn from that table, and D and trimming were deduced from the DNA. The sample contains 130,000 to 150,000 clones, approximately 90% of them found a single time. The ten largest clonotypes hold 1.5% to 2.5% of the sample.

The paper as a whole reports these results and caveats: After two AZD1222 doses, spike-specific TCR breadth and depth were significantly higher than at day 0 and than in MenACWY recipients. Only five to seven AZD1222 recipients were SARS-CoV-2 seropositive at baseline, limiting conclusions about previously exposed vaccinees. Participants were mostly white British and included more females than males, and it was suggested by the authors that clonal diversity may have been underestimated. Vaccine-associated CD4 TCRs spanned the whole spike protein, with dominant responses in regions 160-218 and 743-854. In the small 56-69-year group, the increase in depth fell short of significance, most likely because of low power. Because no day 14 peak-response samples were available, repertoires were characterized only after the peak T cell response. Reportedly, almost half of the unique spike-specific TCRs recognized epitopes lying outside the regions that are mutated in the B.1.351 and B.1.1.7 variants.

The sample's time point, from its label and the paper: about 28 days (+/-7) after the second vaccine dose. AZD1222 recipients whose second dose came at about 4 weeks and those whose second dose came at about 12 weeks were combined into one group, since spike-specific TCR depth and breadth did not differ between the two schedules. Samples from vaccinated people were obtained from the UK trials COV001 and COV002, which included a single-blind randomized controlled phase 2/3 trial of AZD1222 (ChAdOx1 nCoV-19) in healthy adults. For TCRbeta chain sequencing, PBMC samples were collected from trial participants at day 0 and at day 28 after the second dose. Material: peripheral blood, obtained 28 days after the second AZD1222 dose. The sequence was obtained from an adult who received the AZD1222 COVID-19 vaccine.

The sequenced DNA is TGCGCCAGCAGCCATTCCACAGGGGGTAGCAATCAGCCCCAGCATTTT. This is translated as CASSHSTGGSNQPQHF. The chain is encoded by TRBV4-1 joined to TRBJ1-5; TRBD1 aligns with 8 central bases. Relative to germline, V is missing 3 bases and J is missing 0 bases, with 4 bases of the junction outside any gene match. Via the germline V gene, CDR1 is MGHRA and CDR2 YSYEKL. The CDR3 runs 16 amino acids, cysteine and phenylalanine included. Of all the DNA, just the CDR3 is kept, 48 bases in frame from base 1.